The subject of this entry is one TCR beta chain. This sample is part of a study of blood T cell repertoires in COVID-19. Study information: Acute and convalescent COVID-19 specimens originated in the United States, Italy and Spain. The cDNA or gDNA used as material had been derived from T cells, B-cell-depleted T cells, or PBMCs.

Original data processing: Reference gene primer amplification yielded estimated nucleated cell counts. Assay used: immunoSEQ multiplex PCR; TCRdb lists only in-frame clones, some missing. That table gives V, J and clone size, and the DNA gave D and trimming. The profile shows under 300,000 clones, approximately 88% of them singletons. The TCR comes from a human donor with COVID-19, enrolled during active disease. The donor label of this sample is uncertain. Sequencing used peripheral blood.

The CDR3 sequence is CASRLADIGELFF. The CDR3 bases are TGTGCCAGCAGGCTAGCGGACATAGGGGAGCTGTTTTTT. V and J are TRBV2 and TRBJ2-2; 7 nucleotides align to TRBD2. The CDR3 loop spans 13 amino acids. Germline trimming cut 6 bases from V and 8 bases from J; bases unmatched to any gene: 6. Germline V gene data show CDR1 as SNHLY and CDR2 as FYNNEI.